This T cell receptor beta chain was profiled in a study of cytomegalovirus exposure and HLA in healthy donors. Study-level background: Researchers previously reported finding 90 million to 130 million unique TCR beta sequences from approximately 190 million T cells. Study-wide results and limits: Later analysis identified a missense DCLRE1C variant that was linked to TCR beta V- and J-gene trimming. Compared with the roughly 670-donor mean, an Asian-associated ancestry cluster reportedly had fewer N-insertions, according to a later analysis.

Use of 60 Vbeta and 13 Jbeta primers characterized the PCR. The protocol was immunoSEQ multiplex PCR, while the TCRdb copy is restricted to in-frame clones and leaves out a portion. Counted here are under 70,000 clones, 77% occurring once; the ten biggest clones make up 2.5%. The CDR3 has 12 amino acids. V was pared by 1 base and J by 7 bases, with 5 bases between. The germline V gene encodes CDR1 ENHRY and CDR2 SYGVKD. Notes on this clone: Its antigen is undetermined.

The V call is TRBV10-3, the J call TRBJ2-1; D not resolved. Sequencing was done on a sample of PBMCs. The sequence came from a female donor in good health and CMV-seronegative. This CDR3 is CAISEYGNEQFF. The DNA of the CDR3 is TGTGCCATCAGTGAGTACGGGAATGAGCAGTTCTTC.